Below, 5 T cell receptor beta chains from the same sample are listed, as sequenced in a study of T cells in Graves' hyperthyroidism and ophthalmopathy. There were TCR beta CDR3 regions amplified from RNA transcripts. Carried out on the TCR CDR3, a first-round RT-PCR used the HTBI primer set. TCRdb used MiXCR to reprocess the multiplex PCR reads, holding one entry per CDR3 protein. The sample shows around 600,000 distinct CDR3 sequences, around 15% of them seen only once. Sequencing was carried out using blood. Receptors were obtained from a woman aged 40 to 50 with Graves' ophthalmopathy.

This clonotype showed up many times. The chain combines TRBV2 with TRBJ1-5; a weak D match, TRBD1 (5 bases). With 7 bases removed from V and 7 bases from J, the gap between germline ends came to 11 bases. The CDR3 length is 12 residues. Germline values: CDR1 SNHLY, CDR2 FYNNEI. The CDR3 here is CASKGEGQPQHF. For the CDR3, the DNA is TGTGCCAGCAAAGGGGAAGGGCAGCCCCAGCATTTT.

Turning to this clonotype: A much larger clone lies one base from this, so it may be a read error. The V gene is TRBV19, the J gene TRBJ1-5, with D unclear. The V gene lost 4 bases and the J gene lost 6 bases, with 25 bases spanning the gap. The V gene's germline CDR1 is LNHDA and CDR2 SQIVND (reference sequence). The CDR3 spans 18 residues. The DNA of the CDR3 is TGTGCCAGTAGTACCCTCCCCAGGCACCCCAAGGATGCTCAGCCCCAGCATTTT. Residues: CASSTLPRHPKDAQPQHF.

The chain has TRBV11-2 and TRBJ2-7, with D unclear. Germline V gene lookup returns CDR1 SGHAT and CDR2 FQNNGV. CDR3 length: 15 amino acids. Deletions cut 5 bases from V and 3 bases from J, with 17 bases between. The CDR3 nucleotides read TGTGCCAGCAGCCAAATCGGATCCGGTTACTACGAGCAGTACTTC. This sequence encodes CASSQIGSGYYEQYF.

The chain carries TRBV20-1 and TRBJ2-7; 7 bases align to TRBD1. Germline values: CDR1 DFQATT, CDR2 SNEGSKA (reference sequence). The CDR3 sequence is 12 residues long. The V and J ends lost 4 bases and 3 bases, in that order; junction bases with no gene match: 3. CDR3 in DNA: TGCAGTGCTACCCGGGACAGCTACGAGCAGTACTTC. This encodes CSATRDSYEQYF.

This rearrangement joins TRBV20-1 to TRBJ2-2; D may correspond to TRBD1 or TRBD2 (5 bases each). The CDR3 contains 13 residues. CDR1 is DFQATT, CDR2 SNEGSKA, per germline (reference sequence). V lost 5 bases, J lost 3 bases, and 10 bases lay in between. The CDR3 spells CSAWGSHTGELFF. As DNA, the CDR3 is TGCAGTGCTTGGGGGTCGCACACCGGGGAGCTGTTTTTT.